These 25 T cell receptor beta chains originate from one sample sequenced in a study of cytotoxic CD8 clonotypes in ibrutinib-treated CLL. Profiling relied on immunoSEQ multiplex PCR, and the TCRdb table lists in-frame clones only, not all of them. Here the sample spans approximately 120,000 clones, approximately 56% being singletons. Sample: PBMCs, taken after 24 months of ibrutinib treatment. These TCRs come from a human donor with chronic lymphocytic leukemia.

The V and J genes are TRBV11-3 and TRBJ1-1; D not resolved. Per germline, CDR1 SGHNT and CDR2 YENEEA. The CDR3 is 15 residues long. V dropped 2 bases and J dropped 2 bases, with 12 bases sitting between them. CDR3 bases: TGTGCCAGCAGCTTAACGAGGGCGGGTAACACTGAAGCTTTCTTT. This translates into CASSLTRAGNTEAFF. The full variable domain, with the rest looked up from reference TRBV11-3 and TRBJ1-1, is EAGVVQSPRYKIIEKKQPVAFWCNPISGHNTLYWYLQNLGQGPELLIRYENEEAVDDSQLPKDRFSAERLKGVDSTLKIQPAELGDSAVYLCASSLTRAGNTEAFFGQGTRLTVV.

CDR3 bases: TGTGCCTGGAGTCCCAGGGGGTGGCAGCCCCAGCATTTT. Protein sequence: CAWSPRGWQPQHF. This chain links TRBV30 with TRBJ1-5; 7 bases are shared with TRBD1. Trimming cost V 2 bases and J 7 bases; bases outside gene matches: 5. Germline V lookup: CDR1 GTSNPN, CDR2 SVGIG (reference sequence). There are 13 residues in the CDR3.

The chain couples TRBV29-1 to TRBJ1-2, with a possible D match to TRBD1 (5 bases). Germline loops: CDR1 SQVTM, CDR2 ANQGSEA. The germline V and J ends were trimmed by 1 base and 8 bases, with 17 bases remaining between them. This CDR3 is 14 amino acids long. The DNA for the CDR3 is TGCAGCGTTGAAGTTGATGAGGGGCGATACGGCTACACCTTC. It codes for CSVEVDEGRYGYTF.

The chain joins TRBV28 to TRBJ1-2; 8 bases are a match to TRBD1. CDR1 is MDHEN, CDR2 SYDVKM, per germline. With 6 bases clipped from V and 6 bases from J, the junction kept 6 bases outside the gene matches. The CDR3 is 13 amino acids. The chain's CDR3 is CASSPGTGHGYTF. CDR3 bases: TGTGCCAGCAGCCCCGGGACAGGACATGGCTACACCTTC.

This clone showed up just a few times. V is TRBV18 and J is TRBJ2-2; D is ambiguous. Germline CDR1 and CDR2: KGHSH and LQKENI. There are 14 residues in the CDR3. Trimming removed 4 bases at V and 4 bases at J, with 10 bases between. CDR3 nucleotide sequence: TGTGCCAGCTCACTCACCGCTTTCACCGGGGAGCTGTTTTTT. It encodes CASSLTAFTGELFF. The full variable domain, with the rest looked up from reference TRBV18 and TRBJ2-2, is NAGVMQNPRHLVRRRGQEARLRCSPMKGHSHVYWYRQLPEEGLKFMVYLQKENIIDESGMPKERFSAEFPKEGPSILRIQQVVRGDSAAYFCASSLTAFTGELFFGEGSRLTVL.

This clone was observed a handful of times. In DNA form, the CDR3 reads TGTGCCAGCAGCGCCGATACAGGGGGAGCAGGCGGCTACACCTTC. Translating it yields CASSADTGGAGGYTF. V and J are TRBV9 and TRBJ1-2; 8 bases map to TRBD1. After removal of 3 bases from V and 8 bases from J, the junction contained 12 bases not matched to a gene. Germline CDR1 reads SGDLS; CDR2 reads YYNGEE. This CDR3 region has 15 residues.

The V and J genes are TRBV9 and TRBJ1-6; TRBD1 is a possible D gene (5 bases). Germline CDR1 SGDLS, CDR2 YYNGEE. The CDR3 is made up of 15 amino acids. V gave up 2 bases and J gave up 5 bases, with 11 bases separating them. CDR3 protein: CASSVLQENNSPLHF. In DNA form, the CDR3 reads TGTGCCAGCAGCGTCCTACAGGAGAATAATTCACCCCTCCACTTT. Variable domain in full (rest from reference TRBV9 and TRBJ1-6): DSGVTQTPKHLITATGQRVTLRCSPRSGDLSVYWYQQSLDQGLQFLIQYYNGEERAKGNILERFSAQQFPDLHSELNLSSLELGDSALYFCASSVLQENNSPLHFGNGTRLTVT.

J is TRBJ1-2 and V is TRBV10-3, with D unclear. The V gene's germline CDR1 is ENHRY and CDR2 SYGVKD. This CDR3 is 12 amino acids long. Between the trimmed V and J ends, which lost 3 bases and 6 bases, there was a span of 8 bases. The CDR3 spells CAISETDNGYTF. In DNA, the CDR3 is TGTGCCATCAGTGAAACAGACAATGGCTACACCTTC.

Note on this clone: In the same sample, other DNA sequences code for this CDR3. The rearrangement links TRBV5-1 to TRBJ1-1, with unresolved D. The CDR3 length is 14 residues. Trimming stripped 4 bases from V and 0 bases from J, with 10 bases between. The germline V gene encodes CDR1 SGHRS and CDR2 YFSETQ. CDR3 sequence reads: CASSPDRVNTEAFF. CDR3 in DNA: TGCGCCAGCAGCCCCGACCGAGTGAACACTGAAGCTTTCTTT.

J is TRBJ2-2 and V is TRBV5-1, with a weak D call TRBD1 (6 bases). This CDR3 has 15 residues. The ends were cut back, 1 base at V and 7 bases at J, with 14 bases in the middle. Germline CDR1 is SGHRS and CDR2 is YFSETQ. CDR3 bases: TGCGCCAGCAGCTTGCTCAGGGGCTCGGGCGGGGAGCTGTTTTTT. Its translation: CASSLLRGSGGELFF.

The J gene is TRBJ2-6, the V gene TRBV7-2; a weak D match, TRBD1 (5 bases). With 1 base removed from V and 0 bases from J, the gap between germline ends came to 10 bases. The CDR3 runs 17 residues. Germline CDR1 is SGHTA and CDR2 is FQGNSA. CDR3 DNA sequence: TGTGCCAGCAGCTTAGAGGGGTTGGTCTCTGGGGCCAACGTCCTGACTTTC. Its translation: CASSLEGLVSGANVLTF.

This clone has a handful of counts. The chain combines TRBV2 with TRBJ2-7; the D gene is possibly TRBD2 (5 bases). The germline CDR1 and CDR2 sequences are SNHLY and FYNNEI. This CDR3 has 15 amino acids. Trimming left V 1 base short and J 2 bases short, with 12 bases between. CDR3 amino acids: CASSEDVSGAYEQYF. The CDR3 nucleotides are TGTGCCAGCAGTGAAGATGTGAGCGGTGCCTACGAGCAGTACTTC.

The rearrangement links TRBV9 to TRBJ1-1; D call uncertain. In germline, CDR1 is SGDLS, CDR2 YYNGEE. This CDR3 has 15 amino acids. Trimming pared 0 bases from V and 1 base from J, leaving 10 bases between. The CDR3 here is CASSVGGSRNTEAFF. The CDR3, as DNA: TGTGCCAGCAGCGTAGGCGGATCGAGGAACACTGAAGCTTTCTTT.

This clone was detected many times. The CDR3 coding sequence is TGTGCCAGCAGCGTTCAAGGGGCCTCTGGAAACACCATATATTTT. Translating it yields CASSVQGASGNTIYF. This chain connects TRBV9 to TRBJ1-3; tentative D call: TRBD1 (5 bases). CDR3 length: 15 residues. Germline V gene sequence: CDR1 SGDLS, CDR2 YYNGEE. V was cut by 2 bases and J by 0 bases, with 9 bases left in between.

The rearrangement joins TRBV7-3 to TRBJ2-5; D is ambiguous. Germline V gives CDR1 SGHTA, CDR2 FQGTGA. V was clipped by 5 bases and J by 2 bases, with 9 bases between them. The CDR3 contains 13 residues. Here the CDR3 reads CASSSVGQETQYF. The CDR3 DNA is TGTGCCAGCAGCAGCGTGGGACAAGAGACCCAGTACTTC.

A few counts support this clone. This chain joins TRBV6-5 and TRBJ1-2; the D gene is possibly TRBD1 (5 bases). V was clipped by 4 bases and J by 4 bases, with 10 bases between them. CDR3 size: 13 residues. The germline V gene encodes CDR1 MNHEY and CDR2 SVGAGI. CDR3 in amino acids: CASSSGGGYGYTF. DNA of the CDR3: TGTGCCAGCAGTTCCGGTGGGGGCTATGGCTACACCTTC.

This chain's CDR3 is CASSVEERGGLNEQFF. CDR3 sequence (DNA): TGTGCCAGCAGCGTAGAGGAGCGGGGGGGCCTCAATGAGCAGTTCTTC. The chain combines TRBV9 with TRBJ2-1; 10 bases map to TRBD2. The V segment lost 0 bases and the J segment 6 bases; nucleotides outside the gene matches: 6. The CDR3 has 16 residues. Germline V gene sequence: CDR1 SGDLS, CDR2 YYNGEE.

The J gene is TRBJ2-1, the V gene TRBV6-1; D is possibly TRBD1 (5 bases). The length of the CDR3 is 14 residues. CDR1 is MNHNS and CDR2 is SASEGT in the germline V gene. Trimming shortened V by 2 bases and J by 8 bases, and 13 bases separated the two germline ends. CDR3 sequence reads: CASSEWAGSDEQFF. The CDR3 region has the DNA TGTGCCAGCAGTGAATGGGCAGGGTCTGATGAGCAGTTCTTC.

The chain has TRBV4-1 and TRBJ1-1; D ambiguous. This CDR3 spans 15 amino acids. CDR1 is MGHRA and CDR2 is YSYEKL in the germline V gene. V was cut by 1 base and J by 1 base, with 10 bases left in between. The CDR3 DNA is TGCGCCAGCAGCCAAGCCGCGCATGGGAACACTGAAGCTTTCTTT. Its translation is CASSQAAHGNTEAFF.

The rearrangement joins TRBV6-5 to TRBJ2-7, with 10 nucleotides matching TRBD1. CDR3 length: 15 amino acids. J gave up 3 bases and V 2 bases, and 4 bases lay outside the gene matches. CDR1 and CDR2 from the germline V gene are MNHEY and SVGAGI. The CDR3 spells CASSYGTGVIYEQYF. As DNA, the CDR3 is TGTGCCAGCAGTTACGGGACAGGGGTCATCTACGAGCAGTACTTC.

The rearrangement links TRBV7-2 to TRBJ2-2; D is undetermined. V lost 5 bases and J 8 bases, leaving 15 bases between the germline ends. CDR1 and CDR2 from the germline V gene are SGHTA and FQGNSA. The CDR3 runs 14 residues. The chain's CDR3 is CASSTPPRRGELFF. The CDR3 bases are TGTGCCAGCAGCACTCCCCCCAGGCGAGGGGAGCTGTTTTTT.

The CDR3 DNA reads TGTGCCAGCAGTCGCCGGGACAGGGTGACTGAGCAGTTCTTC. It yields the protein CASSRRDRVTEQFF. This rearrangement joins TRBV5-6 to TRBJ2-1, with 9 bases that match TRBD1. This CDR3 region has 14 residues. V dropped 5 bases and J dropped 9; count of bases not matched to a gene: 9. The germline CDR1 and CDR2 sequences are SGHDT and YYEEEE.

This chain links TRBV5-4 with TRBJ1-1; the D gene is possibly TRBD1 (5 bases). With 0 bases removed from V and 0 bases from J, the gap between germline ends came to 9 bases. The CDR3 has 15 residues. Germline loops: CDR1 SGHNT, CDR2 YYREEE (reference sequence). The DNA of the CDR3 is TGTGCCAGCAGCTTGGTGGGGCCCATGAACACTGAAGCTTTCTTT. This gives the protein CASSLVGPMNTEAFF.

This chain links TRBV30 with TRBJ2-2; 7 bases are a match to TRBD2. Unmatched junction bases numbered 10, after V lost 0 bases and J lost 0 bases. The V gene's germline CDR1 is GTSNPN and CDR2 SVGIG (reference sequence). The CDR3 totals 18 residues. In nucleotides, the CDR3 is TGTGCCTGGAGTGTCAGACTTAAAGCGGGGACGAACACCGGGGAGCTGTTTTTT. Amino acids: CAWSVRLKAGTNTGELFF.

The CDR3 bases are TGTGCCAGCAGTATTCAGGGGGCGCCCTACGAGCAGTACTTC. As protein: CASSIQGAPYEQYF. The chain carries TRBV6-1 and TRBJ2-7, with 8 bases identical to TRBD1. Germline V CDR1 and CDR2: MNHNS, SASEGT. This CDR3 is 14 amino acids long. J gave up 2 bases and V 5 bases, and 5 bases lay outside the gene matches.